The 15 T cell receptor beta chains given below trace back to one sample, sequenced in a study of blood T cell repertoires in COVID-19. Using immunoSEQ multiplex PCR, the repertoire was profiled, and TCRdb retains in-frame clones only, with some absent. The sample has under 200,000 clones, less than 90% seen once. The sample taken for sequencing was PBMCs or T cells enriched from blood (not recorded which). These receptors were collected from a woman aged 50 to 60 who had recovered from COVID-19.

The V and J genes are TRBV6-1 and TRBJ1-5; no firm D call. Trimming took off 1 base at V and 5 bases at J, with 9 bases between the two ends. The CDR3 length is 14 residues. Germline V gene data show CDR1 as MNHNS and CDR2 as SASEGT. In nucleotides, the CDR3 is TGTGCCAGCAGTGAAGGAGATATCGATCAGCCCCAGCATTTT. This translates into CASSEGDIDQPQHF.

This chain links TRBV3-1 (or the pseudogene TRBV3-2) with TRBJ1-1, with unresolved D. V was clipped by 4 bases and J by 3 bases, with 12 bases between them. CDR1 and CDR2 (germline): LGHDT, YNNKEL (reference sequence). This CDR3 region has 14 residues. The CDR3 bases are TGTGCCAGCAGCCGAAATAGACGGGACACTGAAGCTTTCTTT. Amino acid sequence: CASSRNRRDTEAFF.

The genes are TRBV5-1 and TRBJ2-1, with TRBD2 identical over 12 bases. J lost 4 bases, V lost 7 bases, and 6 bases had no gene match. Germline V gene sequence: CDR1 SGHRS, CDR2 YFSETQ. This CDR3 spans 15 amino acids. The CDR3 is CASGGTSGPYNEQFF. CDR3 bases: TGCGCCAGCGGAGGGACTAGCGGGCCTTACAATGAGCAGTTCTTC.

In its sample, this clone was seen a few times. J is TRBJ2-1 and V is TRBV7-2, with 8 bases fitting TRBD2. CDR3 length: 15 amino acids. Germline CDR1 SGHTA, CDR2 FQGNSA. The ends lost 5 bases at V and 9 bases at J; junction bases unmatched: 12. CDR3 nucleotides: TGTGCCAGCAGCAACGGGGGGGCCTTAGGATTTGAGCAGTTCTTC. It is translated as CASSNGGALGFEQFF.

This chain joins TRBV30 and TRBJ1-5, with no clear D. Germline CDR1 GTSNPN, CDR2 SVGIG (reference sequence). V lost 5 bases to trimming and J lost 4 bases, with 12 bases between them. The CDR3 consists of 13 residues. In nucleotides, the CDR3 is TGTGCCTGGGGACGAGGCGGGAATCAGCCCCAGCATTTT. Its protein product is CAWGRGGNQPQHF.

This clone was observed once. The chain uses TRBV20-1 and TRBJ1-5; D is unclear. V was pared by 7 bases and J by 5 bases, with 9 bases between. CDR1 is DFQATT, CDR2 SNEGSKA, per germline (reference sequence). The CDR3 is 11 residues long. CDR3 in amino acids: CSVPGDQPQHF. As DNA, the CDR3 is TGCAGTGTGCCGGGTGATCAGCCCCAGCATTTT.

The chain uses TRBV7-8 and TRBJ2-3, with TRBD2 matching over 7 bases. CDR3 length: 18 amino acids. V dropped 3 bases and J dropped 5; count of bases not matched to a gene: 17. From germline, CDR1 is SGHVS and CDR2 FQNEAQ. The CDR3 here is CASSLRMLTSVIGDTQYF. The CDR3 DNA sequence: TGTGCCAGCAGCTTGCGAATGTTAACTAGCGTAATTGGAGATACGCAGTATTTT.

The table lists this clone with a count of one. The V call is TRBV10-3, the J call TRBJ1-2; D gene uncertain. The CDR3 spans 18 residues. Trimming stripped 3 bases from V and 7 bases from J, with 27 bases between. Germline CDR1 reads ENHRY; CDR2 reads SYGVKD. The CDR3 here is CAISDIGGGRERVGGYTF. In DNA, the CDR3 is TGTGCCATCAGTGATATTGGTGGAGGACGGGAACGAGTAGGTGGCTACACCTTC.

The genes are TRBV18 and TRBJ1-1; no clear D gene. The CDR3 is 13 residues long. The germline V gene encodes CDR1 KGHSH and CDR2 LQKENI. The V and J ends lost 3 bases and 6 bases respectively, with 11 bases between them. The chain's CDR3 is CASSPNREAEAFF. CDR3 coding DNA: TGTGCCAGCTCACCTAATAGGGAGGCTGAAGCTTTCTTT.

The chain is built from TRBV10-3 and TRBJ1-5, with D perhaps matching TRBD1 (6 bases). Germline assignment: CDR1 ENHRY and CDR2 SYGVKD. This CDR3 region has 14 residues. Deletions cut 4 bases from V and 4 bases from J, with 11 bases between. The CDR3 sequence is CAISAGTKNQPQHF. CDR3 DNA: TGTGCCATCAGTGCCGGGACAAAAAATCAGCCCCAGCATTTT.

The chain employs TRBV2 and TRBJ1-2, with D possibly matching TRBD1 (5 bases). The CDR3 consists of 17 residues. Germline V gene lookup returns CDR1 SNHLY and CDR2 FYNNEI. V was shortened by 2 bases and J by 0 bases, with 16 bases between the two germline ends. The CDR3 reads CASSEYDSRGSNYGYTF. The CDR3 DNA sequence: TGTGCCAGCAGTGAATACGACTCTCGGGGGTCTAACTATGGCTACACCTTC.

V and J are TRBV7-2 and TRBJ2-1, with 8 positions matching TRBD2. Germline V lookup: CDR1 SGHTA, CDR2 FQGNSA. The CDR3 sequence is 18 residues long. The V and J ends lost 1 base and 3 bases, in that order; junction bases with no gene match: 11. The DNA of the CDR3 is TGTGCCAGCAGCTTAGTAGGGGCCGGGACTAGGGTCTACAATGAGCAGTTCTTC. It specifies CASSLVGAGTRVYNEQFF. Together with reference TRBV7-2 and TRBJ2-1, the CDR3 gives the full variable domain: GAGVSQSPSNKVTEKGKDVELRCDPISGHTALYWYRQSLGQGLEFLIYFQGNSAPDKSGLPSDRFSAERTGGSVSTLTIQRTQQEDSAVYLCASSLVGAGTRVYNEQFFGPGTRLTVL.

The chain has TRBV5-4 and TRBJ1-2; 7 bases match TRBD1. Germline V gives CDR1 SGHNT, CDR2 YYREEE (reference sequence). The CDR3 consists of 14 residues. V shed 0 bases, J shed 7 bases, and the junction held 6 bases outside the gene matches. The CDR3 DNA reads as TGTGCCAGCAGCTTGGGACAGGGAACGGTTGGCTACACCTTC. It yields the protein CASSLGQGTVGYTF. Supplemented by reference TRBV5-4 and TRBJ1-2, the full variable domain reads ETGVTQSPTHLIKTRGQQVTLRCSSQSGHNTVSWYQQALGQGPQFIFQYYREEENGRGNFPPRFSGLQFPNYSSELNVNALELDDSALYLCASSLGQGTVGYTFGSGTRLTVV.

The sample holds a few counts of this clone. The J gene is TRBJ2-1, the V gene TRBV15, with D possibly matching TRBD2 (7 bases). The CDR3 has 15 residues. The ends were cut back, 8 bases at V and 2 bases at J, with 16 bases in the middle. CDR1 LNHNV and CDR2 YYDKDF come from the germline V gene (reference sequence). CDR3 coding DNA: TGTGCCACCGTGGGGGGGCGGGGTACCTACAATGAGCAGTTCTTC. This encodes CATVGGRGTYNEQFF.

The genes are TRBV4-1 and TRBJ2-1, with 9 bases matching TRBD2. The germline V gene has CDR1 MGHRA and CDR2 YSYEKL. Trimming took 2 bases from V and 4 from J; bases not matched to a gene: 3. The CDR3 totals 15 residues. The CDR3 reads CASSQLAGSYNEQFF. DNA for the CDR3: TGCGCCAGCAGCCAACTAGCGGGATCGTACAATGAGCAGTTCTTC.